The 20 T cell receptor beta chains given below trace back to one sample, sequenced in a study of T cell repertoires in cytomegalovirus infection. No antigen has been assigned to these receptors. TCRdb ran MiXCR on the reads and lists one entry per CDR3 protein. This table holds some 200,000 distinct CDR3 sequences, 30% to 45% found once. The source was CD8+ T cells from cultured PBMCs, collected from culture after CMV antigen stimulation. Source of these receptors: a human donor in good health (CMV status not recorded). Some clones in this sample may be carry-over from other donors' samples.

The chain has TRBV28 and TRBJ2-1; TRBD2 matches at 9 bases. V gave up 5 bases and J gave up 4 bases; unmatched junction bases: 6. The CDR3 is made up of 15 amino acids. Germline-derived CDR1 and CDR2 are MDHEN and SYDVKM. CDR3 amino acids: CASSPLSGRYNEQFF. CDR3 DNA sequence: TGTGCCAGCAGTCCCCTCAGCGGGAGGTACAATGAGCAGTTCTTC.

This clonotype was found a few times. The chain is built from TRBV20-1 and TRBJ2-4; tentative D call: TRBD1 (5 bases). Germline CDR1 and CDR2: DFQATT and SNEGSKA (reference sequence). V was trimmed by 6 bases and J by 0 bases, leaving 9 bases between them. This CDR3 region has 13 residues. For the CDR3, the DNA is TGCAGTGCCCAGGGCCGAGCCAAAAACATTCAGTACTTC. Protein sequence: CSAQGRAKNIQYF.

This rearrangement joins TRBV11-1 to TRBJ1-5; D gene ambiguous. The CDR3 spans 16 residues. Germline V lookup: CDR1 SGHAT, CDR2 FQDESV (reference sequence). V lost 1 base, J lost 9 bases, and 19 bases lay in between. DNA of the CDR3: TGTGCCAGCAGCTTAGGAATGCCAGTCCTTTTTGGGCCCCAGCATTTT. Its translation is CASSLGMPVLFGPQHF.

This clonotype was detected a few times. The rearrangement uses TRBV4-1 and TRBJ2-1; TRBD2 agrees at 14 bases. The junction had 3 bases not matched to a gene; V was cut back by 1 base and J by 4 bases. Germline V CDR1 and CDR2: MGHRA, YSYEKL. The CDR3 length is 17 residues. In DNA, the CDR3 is TGCGCCAGCAGCCAAGGACTAGCGGGAGGGACATACAATGAGCAGTTCTTC. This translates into CASSQGLAGGTYNEQFF.

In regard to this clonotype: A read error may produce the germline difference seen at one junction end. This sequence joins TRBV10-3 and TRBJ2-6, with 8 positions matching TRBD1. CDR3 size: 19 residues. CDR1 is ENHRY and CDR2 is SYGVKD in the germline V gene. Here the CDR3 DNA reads TGTGCCATAAGTGAAGCTTTACTGGACAGGGCCTCTGGGGCAAACGTCCTGACTTTC. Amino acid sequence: CAISEALLDRASGANVLTF.

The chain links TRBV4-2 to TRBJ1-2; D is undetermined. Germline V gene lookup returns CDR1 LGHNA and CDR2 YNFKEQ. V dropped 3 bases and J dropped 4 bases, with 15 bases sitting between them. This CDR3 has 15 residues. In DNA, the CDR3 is TGTGCCAGCAGCCAGGAAGATAAGAGGCTCTATGGCTACACCTTC. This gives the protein CASSQEDKRLYGYTF.

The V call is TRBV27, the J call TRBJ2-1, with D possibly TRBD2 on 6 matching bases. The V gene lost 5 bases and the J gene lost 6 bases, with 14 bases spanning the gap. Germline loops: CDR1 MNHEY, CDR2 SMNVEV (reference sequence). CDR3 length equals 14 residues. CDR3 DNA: TGTGCCAGCAGTGAACTCGGGAGCCTCAATGAGCAGTTCTTC. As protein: CASSELGSLNEQFF.

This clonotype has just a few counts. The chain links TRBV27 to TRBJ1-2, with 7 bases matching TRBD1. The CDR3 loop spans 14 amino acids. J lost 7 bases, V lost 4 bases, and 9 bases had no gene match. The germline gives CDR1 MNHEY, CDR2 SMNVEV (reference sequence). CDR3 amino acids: CASSSRQGHSGYTF. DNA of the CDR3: TGTGCCAGCAGTTCCAGACAGGGCCATTCTGGCTACACCTTC.

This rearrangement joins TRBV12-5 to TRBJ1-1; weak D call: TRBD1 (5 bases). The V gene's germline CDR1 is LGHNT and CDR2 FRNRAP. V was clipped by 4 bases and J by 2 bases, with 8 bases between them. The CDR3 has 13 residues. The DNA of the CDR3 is TGTGCTAGTGGTTCGGGGGAAAACACTGAAGCTTTCTTT. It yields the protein CASGSGENTEAFF.

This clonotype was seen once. The CDR3 is CASSPGLKIYEQYF. The CDR3 DNA is TGTGCCAGCAGCCCGGGACTGAAGATCTACGAGCAGTACTTC. V gene TRBV27 combines with J gene TRBJ2-7, with D perhaps matching TRBD2 (6 bases). Germline CDR1 is MNHEY and CDR2 is SMNVEV (reference sequence). V lost 6 bases to trimming and J lost 3 bases, with 15 bases between them. The CDR3 length is 14 residues.

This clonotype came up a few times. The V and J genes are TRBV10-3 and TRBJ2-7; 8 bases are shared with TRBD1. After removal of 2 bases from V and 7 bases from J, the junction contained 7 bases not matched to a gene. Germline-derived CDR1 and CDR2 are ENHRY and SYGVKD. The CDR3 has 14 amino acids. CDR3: CAISEGQGMREQYF. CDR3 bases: TGTGCCATCAGTGAGGGACAGGGCATGAGGGAGCAGTACTTC.

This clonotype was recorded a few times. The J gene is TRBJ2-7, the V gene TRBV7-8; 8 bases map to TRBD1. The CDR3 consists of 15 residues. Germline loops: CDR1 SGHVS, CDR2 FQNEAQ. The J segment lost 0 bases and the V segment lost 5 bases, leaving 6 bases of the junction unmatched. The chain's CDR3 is CASSPRQGISYEQYF. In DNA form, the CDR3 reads TGTGCCAGCAGCCCAAGACAGGGGATCTCCTACGAGCAGTACTTC.

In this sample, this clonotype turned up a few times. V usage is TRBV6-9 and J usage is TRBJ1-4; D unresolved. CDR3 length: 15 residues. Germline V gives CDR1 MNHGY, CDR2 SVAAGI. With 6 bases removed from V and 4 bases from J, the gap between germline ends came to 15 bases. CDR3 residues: CASSQFGLSNEKLFF. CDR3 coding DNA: TGTGCCAGCAGCCAGTTCGGGTTAAGTAATGAAAAACTGTTTTTT.

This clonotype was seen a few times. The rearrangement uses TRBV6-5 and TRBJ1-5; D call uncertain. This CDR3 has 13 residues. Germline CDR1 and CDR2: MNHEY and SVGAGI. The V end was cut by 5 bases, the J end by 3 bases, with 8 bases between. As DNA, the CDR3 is TGTGCCAGCAGTCCTACAAACAATCAGCCCCAGCATTTT. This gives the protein CASSPTNNQPQHF.

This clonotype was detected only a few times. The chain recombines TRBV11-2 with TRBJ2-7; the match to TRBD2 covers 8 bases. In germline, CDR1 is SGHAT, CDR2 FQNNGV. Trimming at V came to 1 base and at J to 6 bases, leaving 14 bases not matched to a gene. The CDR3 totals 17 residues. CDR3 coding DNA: TGTGCCAGCAGCTTAGCCCCGCCGGGACTAGGACCTTTCGAGCAGTACTTC. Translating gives CASSLAPPGLGPFEQYF.

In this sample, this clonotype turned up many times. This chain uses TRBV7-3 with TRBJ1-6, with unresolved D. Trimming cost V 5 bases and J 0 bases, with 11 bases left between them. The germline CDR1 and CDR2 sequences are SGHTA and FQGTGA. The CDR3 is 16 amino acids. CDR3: CASSQTKSSYNSPLHF. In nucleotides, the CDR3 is TGTGCCAGCAGCCAAACAAAGAGCTCCTATAATTCACCCCTCCACTTT.

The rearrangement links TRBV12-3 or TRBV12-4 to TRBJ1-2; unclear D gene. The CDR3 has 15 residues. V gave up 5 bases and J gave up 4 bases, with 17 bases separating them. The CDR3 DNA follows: TGTGCCAGCAGTCCCTTCCTGGGGTCGGGCTATGGCTACACCTTC. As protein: CASSPFLGSGYGYTF.

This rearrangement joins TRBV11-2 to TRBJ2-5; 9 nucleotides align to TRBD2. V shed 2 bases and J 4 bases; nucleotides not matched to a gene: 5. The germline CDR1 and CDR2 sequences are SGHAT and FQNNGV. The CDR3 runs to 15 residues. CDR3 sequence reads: CASSLSAGGRETQYF. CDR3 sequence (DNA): TGTGCCAGCAGCTTATCAGCGGGAGGAAGAGAGACCCAGTACTTC.

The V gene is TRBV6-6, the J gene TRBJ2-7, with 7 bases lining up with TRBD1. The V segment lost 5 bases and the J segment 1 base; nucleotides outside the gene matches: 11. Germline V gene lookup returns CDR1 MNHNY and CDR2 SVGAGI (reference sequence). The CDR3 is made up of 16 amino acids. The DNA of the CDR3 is TGTGCCAGCAGTCGCCCACGAGACAGGGCTTCCTACGAGCAGTACTTC. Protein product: CASSRPRDRASYEQYF.

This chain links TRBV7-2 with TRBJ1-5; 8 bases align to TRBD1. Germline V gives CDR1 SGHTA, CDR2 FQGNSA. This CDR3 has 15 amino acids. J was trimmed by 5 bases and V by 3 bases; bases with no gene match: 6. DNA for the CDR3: TGTGCCAGCAGCTTCTTAGACAGGGGAGATCAGCCCCAGCATTTT. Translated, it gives CASSFLDRGDQPQHF.